This entry lists 17 T cell receptor beta chains sequenced from one sample in a study of human T cells and chemical hapten exposure. In TCRdb, the RACE reads were re-called with MiXCR into one record per CDR3 protein. The table shows tens of thousands of distinct CDR3 sequences, with 12% to 15% occurring only once. The time point denotes: pre-sensitization, week 0. The treatment was: therapeutic diphenylcyclopropenone sensitization with weekly scalp DPC. The specimen was whole blood, collected in connection with sensitization to the hapten diphenylcyclopropenone (DPC). The receptors were sampled from a woman between 45 and 60 years old with alopecia areata. Some clones in this sample may be carry-over from other donors' samples.

This chain joins TRBV20-1 and TRBJ2-1; 10 nucleotides line up with TRBD1. CDR3 length: 12 residues. Germline values: CDR1 DFQATT, CDR2 SNEGSKA (reference sequence). The CDR3 region is CGRLGDRGEQFF. CDR3 coding DNA: TGCGGGAGACTGGGGGACAGGGGTGAGCAGTTCTTC.

The chain uses TRBV28 and TRBJ2-1; 7 nucleotides match TRBD1. Germline V gene data show CDR1 as MDHEN and CDR2 as SYDVKM. The CDR3 contains 16 residues. The trim removed 5 bases at V and 8 bases at J, leaving 15 bases unmatched. The chain's CDR3 is CASSPPGYTGDDEQFF. The DNA of the CDR3 is TGTGCCAGCAGTCCTCCGGGCTACACAGGGGATGATGAGCAGTTCTTC. The variable domain in full, with the rest retrieved from reference TRBV28 and TRBJ2-1, is DVKVTQSSRYLVKRTGEKVFLECVQDMDHENMFWYRQDPGLGLRLIYFSYDVKMKEKGDIPEGYSVSREKKERFSLILESASTNQTSMYLCASSPPGYTGDDEQFFGPGTRLTVL.

The chain has TRBV30 and TRBJ1-4; tentative D call: TRBD1 (6 bases). CDR3 length: 14 residues. CDR1 GTSNPN and CDR2 SVGIG come from the germline V gene (reference sequence). V was shortened by 2 bases and J by 8 bases, with 15 bases between the two germline ends. CDR3 protein: CAWSKTGGSEKLFF. The CDR3 region has the DNA TGTGCCTGGAGTAAGACAGGCGGATCGGAAAAACTGTTTTTT. The whole variable domain, filled in from reference TRBV30 and TRBJ1-4, reads SQTIHQWPATLVQPVGSPLSLECTVEGTSNPNLYWYRQAAGRGLQLLFYSVGIGQISSEVPQNLSASRPQDRQFILSSKKLLLSDSGFYLCAWSKTGGSEKLFFGSGTQLSVL.

The J gene is TRBJ1-5, the V gene TRBV9; TRBD1 matches 8 bases. The CDR3 totals 14 residues. Per germline, CDR1 SGDLS and CDR2 YYNGEE. Trimming removed 3 bases from V and 7 bases from J; junction bases left unmatched: 6. The CDR3 region has the DNA TGTGCCAGCAGCGCTGGGACAGGCCGCCAGCCCCAGCATTTT. It encodes CASSAGTGRQPQHF.

The rearrangement joins TRBV23-1 to TRBJ2-5, with D unresolved. TRBV23-1 is an ORF; its function is uncertain. The CDR3 loop spans 11 amino acids. V was cut by 6 bases and J by 2 bases, with 4 bases left in between. CDR3 sequence reads: CASRIQETQYF. As DNA, the CDR3 is TGCGCCAGCAGAATTCAAGAGACCCAGTACTTC.

This clonotype was found many times. This sequence joins TRBV2 and TRBJ1-1; a weak D match, TRBD1 (6 bases). The germline CDR1 and CDR2 sequences are SNHLY and FYNNEI. The CDR3 spans 12 residues. Trimming shortened V by 7 bases and J by 1 base, and 7 bases separated the two germline ends. CDR3 in DNA: TGTGCCAGCATGGACAGGAACACTGAAGCTTTCTTT. Its translation is CASMDRNTEAFF.

J is TRBJ1-1 and V is TRBV12-3 or TRBV12-4; D is possibly TRBD1 (5 bases). Trimming shortened V by 5 bases and J by 1 base, and 11 bases separated the two germline ends. The CDR3 contains 14 residues. The CDR3 bases are TGTGCCAGCAGTAGAGTCAGGGCGAACACTGAAGCTTTCTTT. The encoded protein is CASSRVRANTEAFF.

This clonotype showed up just a few times. The chain is built from TRBV20-1 and TRBJ2-7; tentative D call: TRBD2 (5 bases). With 5 bases removed from V and 5 bases from J, the gap between germline ends came to 13 bases. From germline, CDR1 is DFQATT and CDR2 SNEGSKA (reference sequence). The CDR3 covers 12 residues. The DNA for the CDR3 is TGCAGTGCTGCGAGGGCCTGGGACGAGCAGTACTTC. Translation gives CSAARAWDEQYF.

This clonotype turned up a few times. This chain joins TRBV5-4 and TRBJ2-2; no firm D call. Between the trimmed V and J ends, which lost 8 bases and 7 bases, there was a span of 12 bases. The CDR3 sequence is 12 residues long. CDR1 is SGHNT and CDR2 is YYREEE in the germline V gene (reference sequence). CDR3 in DNA: TGTGCCAGTCGTCGTATCGGCGGGGAGCTGTTTTTT. It codes for CASRRIGGELFF.

The chain carries TRBV10-3 and TRBJ2-3, with 7 bases identical to TRBD2. Germline assignment: CDR1 ENHRY and CDR2 SYGVKD. The ends lost 10 bases at V and 1 base at J; junction bases unmatched: 11. The CDR3 contains 15 residues. The CDR3 sequence is CANPVGRNRTDTQYF. The CDR3 DNA is TGTGCCAACCCGGTCGGGAGGAACCGCACAGATACGCAGTATTTT.

This clonotype was found a few times. The chain uses TRBV3-1 and TRBJ1-2, with D possibly matching TRBD1 (5 bases). Germline loops: CDR1 LGHDT, CDR2 YNNKEL (reference sequence). Trimming took 2 bases from V and 5 from J, leaving 15 bases between them. The CDR3 consists of 15 residues. CDR3: CASSQPSGPMYGYTF. The CDR3, as DNA: TGTGCCAGCAGCCAACCGTCGGGACCGATGTATGGCTACACCTTC. Based on the CDR3 plus reference TRBV3-1 and TRBJ1-2, the full variable domain is DTAVSQTPKYLVTQMGNDKSIKCEQNLGHDTMYWYKQDSKKFLKIMFSYNNKELIINETVPNRFSPKSPDKAHLNLHINSLELGDSAVYFCASSQPSGPMYGYTFGSGTRLTVV.

This clonotype was recorded a few times. The chain employs TRBV11-2 and TRBJ2-5; the D is unclear. Germline-derived CDR1 and CDR2 are SGHAT and FQNNGV. With 4 bases removed from V and 7 bases from J, the gap between germline ends came to 7 bases. The CDR3 runs to 11 residues. The CDR3 sequence: CASSSGWTQYF. The CDR3 DNA sequence: TGTGCCAGCAGCTCCGGGTGGACCCAGTACTTC. Looking up the rest from reference TRBV11-2 and TRBJ2-5 gives the full variable domain: EAGVAQSPRYKIIEKRQSVAFWCNPISGHATLYWYQQILGQGPKLLIQFQNNGVVDDSQLPKDRFSAERLKGVDSTLKIQPAKLEDSAVYLCASSSGWTQYFGPGTRLLVL.

V gene TRBV2 combines with J gene TRBJ1-5; 9 bases fit TRBD1. The CDR3 covers 13 residues. The ends lost 7 bases at V and 7 bases at J; junction bases unmatched: 5. Germline CDR1 is SNHLY and CDR2 is FYNNEI. Here the CDR3 reads CASTWTGDQPQHF. The CDR3 DNA reads TGTGCCAGCACCTGGACAGGGGACCAGCCCCAGCATTTT.

This clonotype was seen a handful of times. The gene calls are TRBV15 and TRBJ1-1, with D possibly TRBD1 on 5 matching bases. Trimming left V 5 bases short and J 1 base short, with 14 bases between. The CDR3 totals 15 residues. Germline V CDR1 and CDR2: LNHNV, YYDKDF (reference sequence). DNA for the CDR3: TGTGCCACCAGCTCCCCCAGGGCAGCGAACACTGAAGCTTTCTTT. It specifies CATSSPRAANTEAFF.

CDR3 amino acids: CSVAGGPEAFF. The CDR3 coding sequence is TGCAGCGTTGCCGGAGGTCCTGAAGCTTTCTTT. This chain joins TRBV29-1 and TRBJ1-1; D is unresolved. Trimming shortened V by 4 bases and J by 6 bases, and 9 bases separated the two germline ends. The germline V gene has CDR1 SQVTM and CDR2 ANQGSEA. This CDR3 region has 11 residues.

This clonotype was observed at least ten times. The chain employs TRBV29-1 and TRBJ2-3; possibly TRBD1 or TRBD2 for D (5 bases each). The germline gives CDR1 SQVTM, CDR2 ANQGSEA. Trimming shortened V by 4 bases and J by 4 bases, and 12 bases separated the two germline ends. The CDR3 has 13 amino acids. The CDR3 region is CSVAGQLSDTQYF. The CDR3 region has the DNA TGCAGCGTTGCGGGGCAGTTGTCAGATACGCAGTATTTT.

V gene TRBV24-1 combines with J gene TRBJ1-5; D ambiguous. The CDR3 contains 14 residues. V dropped 6 bases and J dropped 3 bases, with 11 bases sitting between them. The V gene's germline CDR1 is KGHDR and CDR2 SFDVKD. The CDR3 spells CATSPRRDNQPQHF. DNA for the CDR3: TGTGCCACCAGTCCTCGTCGGGACAATCAGCCCCAGCATTTT.